The 16 T cell receptor beta chains in this list originate from one sample, sequenced in a study of cytomegalovirus exposure and HLA in healthy donors. Amplification used 60 Vbeta primers and 13 Jbeta primers. Data came from immunoSEQ multiplex PCR; TCRdb stores just in-frame clones and leaves some out. The sample yields around 150,000 clones, about 88% seen once. The sample consisted of PBMCs. Every receptor here comes from a man between 18 and 29 years old in good health and CMV-seropositive.

The gene calls are TRBV18 and TRBJ2-7, with 14 bases fitting TRBD2. Trimming removed 4 bases from V and 4 bases from J; junction bases left unmatched: 3. This CDR3 has 15 amino acids. Germline lookup yields CDR1 KGHSH and CDR2 LQKENI. The chain's CDR3 is CASSRGTSGGYEQYF. For the CDR3, the DNA is TGTGCCAGCTCACGCGGGACTAGCGGGGGTTACGAGCAGTACTTC.

V gene TRBV19 combines with J gene TRBJ1-2, with 8 positions matching TRBD1. Germline loops: CDR1 LNHDA, CDR2 SQIVND (reference sequence). The CDR3 is made up of 15 amino acids. The V segment lost 5 bases and the J segment 5 bases; nucleotides outside the gene matches: 10. CDR3 region: CASSLGQGPYYGYTF. In DNA form, the CDR3 reads TGTGCCAGTAGTCTAGGACAGGGTCCCTATTATGGCTACACCTTC.

The chain couples TRBV6-5 to TRBJ1-1; D ambiguous. With 7 bases removed from V and 4 bases from J, the gap between germline ends came to 16 bases. The CDR3 length is 14 residues. The germline CDR1 and CDR2 sequences are MNHEY and SVGAGI. CDR3 sequence (DNA): TGTGCCAGCACCATCAGCAGGATGGGCACTGAAGCTTTCTTT. It yields the protein CASTISRMGTEAFF.

Here the CDR3 reads CASSLGLAGGITSTDTQYF. The DNA for the CDR3 is TGCGCCAGCAGCTTGGGTCTAGCGGGGGGTATAACTAGCACAGATACGCAGTATTTT. This chain connects TRBV5-1 to TRBJ2-3; 11 nucleotides align to TRBD2. V trimming: 0 bases; J trimming: 0 bases; junction bases outside the gene matches: 9. There are 19 residues in the CDR3. CDR1 and CDR2 (germline): SGHRS, YFSETQ.

The chain combines TRBV14 with TRBJ2-1; the D gene is possibly TRBD2 (5 bases). Trimming took off 0 bases at V and 16 bases at J, with 16 bases between the two ends. Germline V gene lookup returns CDR1 SGHDN and CDR2 FVKESK. CDR3 length: 13 residues. CDR3 residues: CASSQDWSSAYFF. In DNA, the CDR3 is TGTGCCAGCAGCCAAGATTGGAGTAGCGCTTATTTCTTC.

The chain has TRBV6-5 and TRBJ1-4; the D gene is possibly TRBD1 (6 bases). Trimming shortened V by 4 bases and J by 0 bases, and 12 bases separated the two germline ends. The germline CDR1 and CDR2 sequences are MNHEY and SVGAGI. CDR3 length: 16 amino acids. CDR3 sequence reads: CASSSRTASTNEKLFF. The CDR3 bases are TGTGCCAGCAGTTCACGGACAGCCTCAACTAATGAAAAACTGTTTTTT.

The chain couples TRBV6-5 to TRBJ1-3, with D possibly TRBD1 on 6 matching bases. The CDR3 has 13 amino acids. Per germline, CDR1 MNHEY and CDR2 SVGAGI. V was shortened by 6 bases and J by 1 base, with 7 bases between the two germline ends. The CDR3 coding sequence is TGTGCCAGCAGAGGGACATCTGGAAACACCATATATTTT. It yields the protein CASRGTSGNTIYF.

The V and J genes are TRBV15 and TRBJ1-1; 7 positions agree with TRBD1. V lost 3 bases, J lost 3 bases, and 10 bases stayed unmatched. In germline, CDR1 is LNHNV, CDR2 YYDKDF (reference sequence). The CDR3 length is 16 residues. The chain's CDR3 is CATSREQGIVDTEAFF. The CDR3 DNA follows: TGTGCCACCAGCAGGGAACAGGGGATTGTAGACACTGAAGCTTTCTTT.

The rearrangement joins TRBV7-6 to TRBJ2-3, with a possible D match to TRBD2 (5 bases). Germline V CDR1 and CDR2: SGHVS, FNYEAQ. The CDR3 is 19 residues long. Between the trimmed V and J ends, which lost 5 bases and 1 base, there was a span of 25 bases. DNA for the CDR3: TGTGCCAGCAGCCCTTTCCCACGTGTAGCACCCGGGGGCACAGATACGCAGTATTTT. Translation: CASSPFPRVAPGGTDTQYF.

There are a few counts of this clone. This chain uses TRBV7-2 with TRBJ1-4; the match to TRBD1 covers 7 bases. CDR1 is SGHTA, CDR2 FQGNSA, per germline. CDR3 size: 14 residues. Trimming removed 2 bases from V and 8 bases from J; junction bases left unmatched: 5. The CDR3 loop is CASSLSPGGEKLFF. The CDR3 region has the DNA TGTGCCAGCAGCTTATCGCCAGGGGGGGAAAAACTGTTTTTT.

In this sample, this clone turned up once. This rearrangement joins TRBV28 to TRBJ1-2; TRBD1 matches 7 bases. This CDR3 has 12 residues. The V gene's germline CDR1 is MDHEN and CDR2 SYDVKM. The junction had 3 bases not matched to a gene; V was cut back by 8 bases and J by 3 bases. The CDR3 spells CASQGGDYGYTF. For the CDR3, the DNA is TGTGCCAGCCAAGGGGGCGACTATGGCTACACCTTC.

This clone has just a few counts. CDR3 region: CAISSGDREFEQYF. The CDR3 DNA is TGTGCCATCAGTTCTGGGGACAGGGAGTTCGAGCAGTACTTC. The chain has TRBV10-3 and TRBJ2-7, with 9 bases lining up with TRBD1. The V gene end was trimmed by 5 bases and the J gene end by 6 bases; junction bases not matched to a gene: 8. The CDR3 covers 14 residues. Germline V gene data show CDR1 as ENHRY and CDR2 as SYGVKD.

The CDR3 here is CASKVSGGEDRGDYGYTF. DNA of the CDR3: TGTGCCAGCAAAGTATCGGGGGGGGAGGACAGGGGAGACTATGGCTACACCTTC. The genes are TRBV7-9 and TRBJ1-2, with TRBD1 matching 9 bases. Losses at the gene ends were 7 bases for V and 3 bases for J; bases not matched to a gene: 18. The length of the CDR3 is 18 residues. The germline V gene encodes CDR1 SEHNR and CDR2 FQNEAQ (reference sequence).

This clone has a handful of counts. The chain recombines TRBV4-1 with TRBJ2-2; 7 bases fit TRBD1. There are 15 residues in the CDR3. CDR1 is MGHRA and CDR2 is YSYEKL in the germline V gene. V shed 4 bases and J 0 bases; nucleotides not matched to a gene: 2. Here the CDR3 reads CASSLGQANTGELFF. The DNA for the CDR3 is TGCGCCAGCAGCCTCGGACAGGCGAACACCGGGGAGCTGTTTTTT.

The gene calls are TRBV6-1 and TRBJ1-4; TRBD1 matches at 10 bases. Germline V gives CDR1 MNHNS, CDR2 SASEGT. Germline trimming cut 10 bases from V and 7 bases from J; bases unmatched to any gene: 9. The CDR3 runs to 14 residues. The CDR3 is CATSQDRGSEKLFF. The DNA of the CDR3 is TGTGCCACCAGCCAGGACAGGGGGAGTGAAAAACTGTTTTTT.

V usage is TRBV6-5 and J usage is TRBJ1-2, with 8 bases identical to TRBD1. The trim removed 5 bases at V and 4 bases at J, leaving 9 bases unmatched. CDR3 size: 15 residues. Germline CDR1 MNHEY, CDR2 SVGAGI. The CDR3 region is CASSPTQGAGYGYTF. The CDR3 DNA follows: TGTGCCAGCAGTCCAACTCAGGGGGCCGGCTATGGCTACACCTTC.